Included here is one TCR beta chain sequence, with context. Its antigen is undetermined. This CDR3 region has 14 residues. J lost 7 bases, V lost 2 bases, and 2 bases had no gene match. Germline lookup yields CDR1 SGHNT and CDR2 YYREEE (reference sequence). The run depth of the assay was deep. Sequencing used immunoSEQ multiplex PCR; TCRdb keeps in-frame clones, though not all of them. The sample contains hundreds of thousands of clones, roughly 78% of which appear only once. This sample is drawn from a study of shared clonotypes between healthy human individuals. Study information: Three CD4 naive, three CD4 memory, two CD8 naive and one CD8 memory plate were used per donor.

General study findings and limits: Naive subsets usually exceeded memory subsets in estimated richness.

The chain has TRBV5-4 and TRBJ2-1; 11 positions match TRBD2. What was sequenced was memory CD4+ T cells sorted from blood. Stated subset: CD45RA-negative fraction. The source of this sequence is a woman aged 25 to 39 in good health. CDR3 loop: CASSFTSGSNEQFF. The CDR3 region has the DNA TGTGCCAGCAGCTTTACTAGCGGGAGTAATGAGCAGTTCTTC.